These 6 T cell receptor beta chains came from one sample sequenced in a study of blood T cell repertoires in COVID-19. Clones were read by immunoSEQ multiplex PCR, and TCRdb kept only the in-frame ones, dropping some. Among 65,000 to 80,000 clones listed, roughly 78% were seen once. The sample comprised peripheral blood. Receptors originate from a human donor in a cohort sampled during active COVID-19.

The chain recombines TRBV7-2 with TRBJ2-7, with a tentative D call TRBD1 (5 bases). The germline V and J ends were trimmed by 5 bases and 5 bases, with 19 bases remaining between them. Germline-derived CDR1 and CDR2 are SGHTA and FQGNSA. The CDR3 consists of 15 residues. The CDR3 loop reads CASSLHRQPVDEQYF. The CDR3 nucleotides read TGTGCCAGCAGCCTTCATAGACAGCCAGTAGACGAGCAGTACTTC.

This clone was picked up one time. The rearrangement links TRBV7-9 to TRBJ2-5, with TRBD2 matching over 8 bases. The V segment lost 5 bases and the J segment 5 bases; nucleotides outside the gene matches: 7. CDR1 SEHNR and CDR2 FQNEAQ come from the germline V gene (reference sequence). The CDR3 is made up of 14 amino acids. The CDR3 nucleotides read TGTGCCAGCAGCCCCCGGGGGGGAACGGAGACCCAGTACTTC. As protein: CASSPRGGTETQYF. The whole variable domain, remainder taken from reference TRBV7-9 and TRBJ2-5, is DTGVSQNPRHKITKRGQNVTFRCDPISEHNRLYWYRQTLGQGPEFLTYFQNEAQLEKSRLLSDRFSAERPKGSFSTLEIQRTEQGDSAMYLCASSPRGGTETQYFGPGTRLLVL.

CDR3 bases: TGTGCCAGCAGAGCTCCGGGACTAGCCGCCCTTTCTGATACGCAGTATTTT. Its translation: CASRAPGLAALSDTQYF. The rearrangement uses TRBV2 and TRBJ2-3; 9 bases match TRBD2. Germline CDR1 SNHLY, CDR2 FYNNEI. This CDR3 is built from 17 residues. After removal of 6 bases from V and 6 bases from J, the junction contained 16 bases not matched to a gene.

This clone was seen once. This chain connects TRBV5-6 to TRBJ1-2; 7 nucleotides match TRBD1. The CDR3 sequence is 12 residues long. Germline assignment: CDR1 SGHDT and CDR2 YYEEEE. J lost 5 bases, V lost 3 bases, and 1 base had no gene match. CDR3 sequence: CASSSGQYGYTF. CDR3 nucleotide sequence: TGTGCCAGCAGCTCGGGACAGTATGGCTACACCTTC.

This clone has a handful of counts. The chain employs TRBV5-4 and TRBJ1-2; D is perhaps TRBD1 (5 bases). V lost 0 bases to trimming and J lost 7 bases, with 10 bases between them. The CDR3 is made up of 13 amino acids. Germline-derived CDR1 and CDR2 are SGHNT and YYREEE (reference sequence). The CDR3 sequence is CASSLAQGSGYTF. CDR3 in DNA: TGTGCCAGCAGCTTGGCCCAGGGATCTGGCTACACCTTC.

The chain combines TRBV24-1 with TRBJ2-7; D is ambiguous. There are 13 residues in the CDR3. The germline CDR1 and CDR2 sequences are KGHDR and SFDVKD. V shed 2 bases and J shed 6 bases, with 10 bases lying between them. The CDR3 here is CATSDSLGTEQYF. The DNA of the CDR3 is TGTGCCACCAGTGATTCCCTAGGTACCGAGCAGTACTTC.